The next 22 T cell receptor beta chains were all read from a single sample in a study of blood T cell repertoires in COVID-19 (dated by TCRdb to 2019 to 2021). The method behind the library was the immunoSEQ multiplex PCR assay. TCRdb's version of the immuneACCESS table is confined to in-frame rearrangements and falls short of the full clone set. An unresolved V gene accounts for under half of the shortfall where checked; the remainder is of unknown origin. The sample contains 410,000 or so clones, 89% of them found a single time. Of the sample, 1.5% to 1.7% is held by the ten largest clones. Sequencing was carried out using peripheral blood. Receptor source: a woman aged 40-49 years with COVID-19, enrolled during active disease.

The chain carries TRBV2 and TRBJ1-5; TRBD1 might be the D (6 bases). CDR1 and CDR2 (germline): SNHLY, FYNNEI. The CDR3 loop spans 15 amino acids. The V gene lost 6 bases and the J gene lost 1 base, with 13 bases spanning the gap. CDR3 amino acids: CASRSDRLSNQPQHF. The CDR3 DNA follows: TGTGCCAGCAGGTCCGACAGGTTAAGCAATCAGCCCCAGCATTTT.

This clone showed up just once. The chain couples TRBV5-6 to TRBJ2-3, with D tentatively TRBD1 (6 bases). The CDR3 has 13 amino acids. V lost 4 bases, J lost 3 bases, and 9 bases lay in between. Germline-derived CDR1 and CDR2 are SGHDT and YYEEEE. The CDR3 DNA sequence: TGTGCCAGCAGCGCGGACAGAACAGATACGCAGTATTTT. Protein product: CASSADRTDTQYF.

The chain has TRBV5-1 and TRBJ1-6; no firm D call. The CDR3 covers 15 residues. Per germline, CDR1 SGHRS and CDR2 YFSETQ. The V end lost 2 bases, the J end lost 10 bases, and 16 bases lay between the germline ends. This chain's CDR3 is CASSFMLGSSSPLHF. The CDR3 bases are TGCGCCAGCAGCTTCATGCTCGGTAGCTCCTCACCCCTCCACTTT.

This clone is a singleton in its sample. The genes are TRBV10-3 and TRBJ2-3; 7 positions agree with TRBD1. The CDR3 spans 16 residues. Germline-derived CDR1 and CDR2 are ENHRY and SYGVKD. After removal of 2 bases from V and 6 bases from J, the junction contained 11 bases not matched to a gene. The chain's CDR3 is CAISEKTGSAPDTQYF. The DNA for the CDR3 is TGTGCCATCAGTGAGAAGACAGGGTCAGCCCCGGATACGCAGTATTTT.

The chain links TRBV4-3 to TRBJ2-2; D possibly corresponds to TRBD2 (6 bases). Trimming took off 4 bases at V and 6 bases at J, with 15 bases between the two ends. CDR1 is LGHNA and CDR2 is YSLEER in the germline V gene. This CDR3 comprises 15 residues. The CDR3 here is CASSLSGRPPGELFF. The CDR3 bases are TGCGCCAGCAGCCTGTCGGGGAGGCCACCCGGGGAGCTGTTTTTT.

The chain joins TRBV4-3 to TRBJ1-2; 9 bases agree with TRBD1. Germline lookup yields CDR1 LGHNA and CDR2 YSLEER. The CDR3 has 16 amino acids. V was clipped by 0 bases and J by 2 bases; unmatched bases: 4. CDR3 DNA: TGCGCCAGCAGCCAAGATCTGGGACAGGGAAACTATGGCTACACCTTC. Protein product: CASSQDLGQGNYGYTF.

The chain is built from TRBV5-1 and TRBJ2-7, with 11 bases aligning to TRBD1. The J segment lost 6 bases and the V segment lost 4 bases, leaving 6 bases of the junction unmatched. The germline V gene has CDR1 SGHRS and CDR2 YFSETQ. This CDR3 is 14 amino acids long. In DNA, the CDR3 is TGCGCCAGCAGCCACCGGGACAGGGGGGCCGAGCAGTACTTC. It encodes CASSHRDRGAEQYF.

The chain is built from TRBV6-5 and TRBJ1-3, with D possibly being TRBD1 (5 bases). Germline CDR1 reads MNHEY; CDR2 reads SVGAGI. The germline V and J ends were trimmed by 2 bases and 7 bases, with 9 bases remaining between them. The CDR3 has 13 amino acids. This CDR3 is CASSYVRGNTIYF. CDR3 bases: TGTGCCAGCAGTTACGTTCGGGGGAACACCATATATTTT.

The CDR3 sequence is CASSPSTPNTGELFF. The CDR3, as DNA: TGTGCCAGCAGCCCGTCTACCCCGAACACCGGGGAGCTGTTTTTT. V usage is TRBV7-9 and J usage is TRBJ2-2; no clear D gene. CDR1 SEHNR and CDR2 FQNEAQ come from the germline V gene (reference sequence). Between the trimmed V and J ends, which lost 5 bases and 0 bases, there was a span of 10 bases. The CDR3 is 15 amino acids.

This chain uses TRBV28 with TRBJ1-4; 8 nucleotides align to TRBD1. Unmatched junction bases numbered 6, after V lost 4 bases and J lost 8 bases. The germline gives CDR1 MDHEN, CDR2 SYDVKM. This CDR3 region has 14 residues. As DNA, the CDR3 is TGTGCCAGCAGTTCCGGGACAGGCAACGAAAAACTGTTTTTT. This gives the protein CASSSGTGNEKLFF.

The gene calls are TRBV28 and TRBJ1-1; D possibly corresponds to TRBD1 (5 bases). V lost 4 bases and J lost 0, with 15 bases in between. The CDR3 is made up of 16 amino acids. Per germline, CDR1 MDHEN and CDR2 SYDVKM. As DNA, the CDR3 is TGTGCCAGCAGTTACACCCAGGACACACTGAACACTGAAGCTTTCTTT. It encodes CASSYTQDTLNTEAFF.

This chain links TRBV6-5 with TRBJ2-2; D is ambiguous. This CDR3 is 12 amino acids long. V lost 7 bases and J 6 bases, leaving 9 bases between the germline ends. Looked up from germline, CDR1 is MNHEY and CDR2 is SVGAGI. The CDR3 here is CASKFTAGELFF. The CDR3 nucleotides read TGTGCCAGCAAGTTTACTGCCGGGGAGCTGTTTTTT.

The chain has TRBV9 and TRBJ1-6; 9 bases fit TRBD1. Trimming cost V 0 bases and J 5 bases; bases outside gene matches: 12. Germline loops: CDR1 SGDLS, CDR2 YYNGEE. This CDR3 has 19 amino acids. CDR3 region: CASSVGDRVPLGNNSPLHF. The CDR3 nucleotides are TGTGCCAGCAGCGTAGGGGACAGGGTCCCCCTTGGTAATAATTCACCCCTCCACTTT.

V and J are TRBV29-1 and TRBJ2-2; 9 bases match TRBD2. J gave up 7 bases and V 4 bases, and 13 bases lay outside the gene matches. Germline assignment: CDR1 SQVTM and CDR2 ANQGSEA. The CDR3 is made up of 16 amino acids. The CDR3 coding sequence is TGCAGCGTTGTGGGGCTAGCGGGAACCTCTCGCGGGGAGCTGTTTTTT. Residues: CSVVGLAGTSRGELFF.

A single count supports this clone. The J gene is TRBJ1-2, the V gene TRBV7-2; D perhaps matches TRBD1 (5 bases). V was clipped by 11 bases and J by 4 bases, with 20 bases between them. Germline values: CDR1 SGHTA, CDR2 FQGNSA. The CDR3 spans 14 residues. The CDR3 coding sequence is TGTGCCCAGTTACCTACCGGGACTCCCTATGGCTACACCTTC. It encodes CAQLPTGTPYGYTF. Filled out from reference TRBV7-2 and TRBJ1-2, the complete variable domain reads GAGVSQSPSNKVTEKGKDVELRCDPISGHTALYWYRQSLGQGLEFLIYFQGNSAPDKSGLPSDRFSAERTGGSVSTLTIQRTQQEDSAVYLCAQLPTGTPYGYTFGSGTRLTVV.

The J gene is TRBJ2-7, the V gene TRBV7-9; TRBD2 agrees at 9 bases. The V gene's germline CDR1 is SEHNR and CDR2 FQNEAQ (reference sequence). The ends lost 2 bases at V and 7 bases at J; junction bases unmatched: 6. The CDR3 extends over 14 amino acids. The CDR3 bases are TGTGCCAGCAGCTTACGGGGCGGGAGGGGTGAGCAGTACTTC. Its protein product is CASSLRGGRGEQYF.

This clone was detected only a few times. The chain is built from TRBV19 and TRBJ2-3; D is unresolved. There are 14 residues in the CDR3. Germline values: CDR1 LNHDA, CDR2 SQIVND (reference sequence). V was cut by 10 bases and J by 0 bases, with 14 bases left in between. CDR3 DNA: TGTGCCACTCGGAACAGCCTCAGCACAGATACGCAGTATTTT. Translated, it gives CATRNSLSTDTQYF.

As concerns this clone: Germline is not matched at one junction end, which may reflect a read error. The rearrangement links TRBV2 to TRBJ1-6; a possible D gene is TRBD1 (6 bases). The CDR3 sequence is 11 residues long. Germline CDR1 is SNHLY and CDR2 is FYNNEI. CDR3 nucleotide sequence: TGTGCCAGTTATTTGACAGGCGGCGCCACGTTT. Protein: CASYLTGGATF.

The chain uses TRBV7-9 and TRBJ1-2, with TRBD1 matching over 8 bases. Losses at the gene ends were 1 base for V and 2 bases for J; bases not matched to a gene: 0. The CDR3 consists of 14 residues. Per germline, CDR1 SEHNR and CDR2 FQNEAQ (reference sequence). For the CDR3, the DNA is TGTGCCAGCAGCTTAGGGACAGGGAACTATGGCTACACCTTC. It yields the protein CASSLGTGNYGYTF.

This chain connects TRBV20-1 to TRBJ2-7, with D possibly matching TRBD1 (5 bases). V lost 3 bases, J lost 9 bases, and 15 bases lay in between. Germline V gene lookup returns CDR1 DFQATT and CDR2 SNEGSKA (reference sequence). CDR3 length: 12 amino acids. CDR3: CSASLSQGGQYF. The DNA for the CDR3 is TGCAGTGCTAGTCTATCCCAGGGTGGGCAGTACTTC.

The V and J genes are TRBV5-1 and TRBJ2-7, with 8 bases lining up with TRBD1. In germline, CDR1 is SGHRS, CDR2 YFSETQ. This CDR3 region has 15 residues. Losses at the gene ends were 4 bases for V and 0 bases for J; bases not matched to a gene: 6. Here the CDR3 DNA reads TGCGCCAGCAGCCCTGGACAGGGAGGCTCCTACGAGCAGTACTTC. The encoded protein is CASSPGQGGSYEQYF. Full variable domain (rest looked up from reference TRBV5-1 and TRBJ2-7): KAGVTQTPRYLIKTRGQQVTLSCSPISGHRSVSWYQQTPGQGLQFLFEYFSETQRNKGNFPGRFSGRQFSNSRSEMNVSTLELGDSALYLCASSPGQGGSYEQYFGPGTRLTVT.

The chain couples TRBV14 to TRBJ1-2; TRBD1 matches at 7 bases. Germline CDR1 reads SGHDN; CDR2 reads FVKESK. V lost 4 bases, J lost 8 bases, and 10 bases stayed unmatched. This CDR3 has 14 amino acids. CDR3 residues: CASSLTDRDRGYTF. The CDR3 nucleotides read TGTGCCAGCAGCCTAACCGACAGGGATCGGGGCTACACCTTC.